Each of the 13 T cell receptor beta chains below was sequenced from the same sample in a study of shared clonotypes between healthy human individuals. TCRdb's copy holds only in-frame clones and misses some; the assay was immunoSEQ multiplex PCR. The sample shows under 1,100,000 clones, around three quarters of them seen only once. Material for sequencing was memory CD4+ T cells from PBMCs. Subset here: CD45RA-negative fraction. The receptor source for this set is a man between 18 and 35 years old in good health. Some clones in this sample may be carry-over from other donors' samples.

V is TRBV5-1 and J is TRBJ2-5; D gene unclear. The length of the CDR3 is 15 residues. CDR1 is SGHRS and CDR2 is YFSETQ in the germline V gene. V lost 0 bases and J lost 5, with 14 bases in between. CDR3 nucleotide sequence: TGCGCCAGCAGCTTGGGGGCAGGCGCCCAGGAGACCCAGTACTTC. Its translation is CASSLGAGAQETQYF.

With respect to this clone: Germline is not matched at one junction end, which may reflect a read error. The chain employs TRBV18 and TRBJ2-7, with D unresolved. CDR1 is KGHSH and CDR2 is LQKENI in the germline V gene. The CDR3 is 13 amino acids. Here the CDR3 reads CASAPGGSYEQYF. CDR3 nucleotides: TGTGCCAGCGCACCGGGCGGCTCCTACGAGCAGTACTTC.

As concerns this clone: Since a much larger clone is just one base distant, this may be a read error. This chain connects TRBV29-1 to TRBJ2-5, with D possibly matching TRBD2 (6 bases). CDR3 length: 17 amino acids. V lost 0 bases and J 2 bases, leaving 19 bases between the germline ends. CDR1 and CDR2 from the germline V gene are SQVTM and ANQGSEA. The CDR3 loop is CSVEDRAGWGVQETQYF. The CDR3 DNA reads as TGCAGCGTTGAAGATAGGGCGGGGTGGGGGGTACAAGAGACCCAGTACTTC.

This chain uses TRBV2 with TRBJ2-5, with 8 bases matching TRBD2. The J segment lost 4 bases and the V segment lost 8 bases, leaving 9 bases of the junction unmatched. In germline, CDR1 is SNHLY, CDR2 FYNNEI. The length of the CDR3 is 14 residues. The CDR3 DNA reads TGTGCCAGCGCGCCGGGACTAGGACTAGAGACCCAGTACTTC. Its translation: CASAPGLGLETQYF.

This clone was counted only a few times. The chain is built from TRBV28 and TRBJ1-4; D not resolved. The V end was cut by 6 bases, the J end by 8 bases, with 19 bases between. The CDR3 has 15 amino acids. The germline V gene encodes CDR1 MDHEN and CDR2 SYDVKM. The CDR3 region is CASRISRRRGEKLFF. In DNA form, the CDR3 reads TGTGCCAGCAGAATTAGTCGCCGGCGAGGGGAAAAACTGTTTTTT.

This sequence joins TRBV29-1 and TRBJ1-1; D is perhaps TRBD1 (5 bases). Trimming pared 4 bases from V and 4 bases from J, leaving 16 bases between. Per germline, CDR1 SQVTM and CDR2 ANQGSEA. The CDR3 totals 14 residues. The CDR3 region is CSVVRQTRGTEAFF. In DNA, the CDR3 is TGCAGCGTTGTCCGACAGACAAGGGGCACTGAAGCTTTCTTT.

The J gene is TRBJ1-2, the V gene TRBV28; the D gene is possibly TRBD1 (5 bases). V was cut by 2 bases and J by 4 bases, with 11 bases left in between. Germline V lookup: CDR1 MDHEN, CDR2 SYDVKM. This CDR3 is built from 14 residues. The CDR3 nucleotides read TGTGCCAGCAGTTTACCCCAGGGATCCTATGGCTACACCTTC. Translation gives CASSLPQGSYGYTF.

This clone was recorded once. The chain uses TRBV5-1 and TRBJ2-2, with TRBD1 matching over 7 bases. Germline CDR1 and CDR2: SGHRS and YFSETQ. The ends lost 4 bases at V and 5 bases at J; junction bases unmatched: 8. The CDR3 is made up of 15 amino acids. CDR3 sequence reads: CASSDKDRATGELFF. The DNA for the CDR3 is TGCGCCAGCAGCGATAAAGACAGGGCTACCGGGGAGCTGTTTTTT.

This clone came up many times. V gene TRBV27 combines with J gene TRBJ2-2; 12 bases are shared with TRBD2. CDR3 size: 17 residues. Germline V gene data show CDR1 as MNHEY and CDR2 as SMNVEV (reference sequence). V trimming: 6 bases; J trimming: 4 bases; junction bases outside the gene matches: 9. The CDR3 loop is CASSRLAGVHGTGELFF. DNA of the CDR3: TGTGCCAGCAGCCGACTAGCGGGAGTCCACGGCACCGGGGAGCTGTTTTTT.

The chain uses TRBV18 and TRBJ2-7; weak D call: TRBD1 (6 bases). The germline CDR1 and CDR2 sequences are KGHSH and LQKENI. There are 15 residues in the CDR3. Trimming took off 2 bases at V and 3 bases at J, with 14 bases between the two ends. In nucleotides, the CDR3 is TGTGCCAGCTCACCAAACAGGGACCGCCTCTACGAGCAGTACTTC. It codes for CASSPNRDRLYEQYF.

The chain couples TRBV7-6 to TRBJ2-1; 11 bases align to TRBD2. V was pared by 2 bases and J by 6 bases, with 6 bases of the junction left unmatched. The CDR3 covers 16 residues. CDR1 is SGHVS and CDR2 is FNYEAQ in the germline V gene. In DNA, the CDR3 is TGTGCCAGCAGCTTATGGAGGGGGACTAGCGGCAATGAGCAGTTCTTC. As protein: CASSLWRGTSGNEQFF.

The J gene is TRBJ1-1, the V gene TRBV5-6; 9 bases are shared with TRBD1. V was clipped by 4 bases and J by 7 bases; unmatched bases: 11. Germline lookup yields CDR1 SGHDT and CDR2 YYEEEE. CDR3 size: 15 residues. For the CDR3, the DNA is TGTGCCAGCAGCCCCGGGACAGGGATGGAGAATGAAGCTTTCTTT. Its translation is CASSPGTGMENEAFF.

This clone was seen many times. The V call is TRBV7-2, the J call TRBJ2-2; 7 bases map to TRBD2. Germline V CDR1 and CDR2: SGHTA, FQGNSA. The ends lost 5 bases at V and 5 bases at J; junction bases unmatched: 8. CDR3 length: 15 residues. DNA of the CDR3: TGTGCCAGCAGCCCCCAGACTAGCTTTACCGGGGAGCTGTTTTTT. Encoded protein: CASSPQTSFTGELFF.